The clone carrying this TCR beta chain was counted a single time. This sample is part of a study of blood T cell repertoires in COVID-19. Study-wide context: Both acute and convalescent COVID-19 samples were obtained from the United States, Italy and Spain. In each case, the material was cDNA or gDNA derived from T cells, B-cell-depleted T cells, or PBMCs.

In the source study's methods: Estimation of nucleated cell counts was performed using reference gene primer amplification. Using immunoSEQ multiplex PCR, the repertoire was profiled, and TCRdb retains in-frame clones only, with some absent. The D gene and trimming were derived from the DNA, and the V and J assignments and clone size from that table. The sample contains around 68,000 clones, approximately 85% of which appear only once. The CDR3 is 16 amino acids. Germline loops: CDR1 SNHLY, CDR2 FYNNEI. Germline trimming cut 2 bases from V and 1 base from J; bases unmatched to any gene: 6. This TCR was recovered from a human donor in a cohort sampled during active COVID-19. What was sequenced was peripheral blood. The V gene is TRBV2, the J gene TRBJ2-7, with 9 bases that match TRBD2. The CDR3: CASSERGAGGSYEQYF. The CDR3 nucleotides read TGTGCCAGCAGTGAACGGGGTGCGGGGGGGTCCTACGAGCAGTACTTC.